The TCR beta chain under discussion was sequenced for a study of cytomegalovirus exposure and HLA in healthy donors. General study points: Some TCR beta chains (roughly 150 of them) were listed as cytomegalovirus-associated. Despite most TCR sequences being rare, some public TCRs occurred in many donors. Reportedly, cytomegalovirus status was diagnosed with high sensitivity and specificity.

V shed 3 bases and J 7 bases; nucleotides not matched to a gene: 2. The CDR3 runs to 14 residues. Germline V gene sequence: CDR1 SGHTA, CDR2 FQGTGA. In the case of this clone: What it binds is unknown.

Profiling relied on immunoSEQ multiplex PCR, and the TCRdb table lists in-frame clones only, not all of them. Found here are tens of thousands of clones, roughly 93% of them singletons; the top ten hold approximately 2.2%. V is TRBV7-3 and J is TRBJ2-1, with 11 positions matching TRBD2. The specimen was PBMCs. This TCR was sampled from a man aged 30-40 years in good health and CMV-seronegative. The chain's CDR3 is CASSFSGRVNEQFF. The CDR3 DNA reads TGTGCCAGCAGCTTTAGCGGGAGGGTGAATGAGCAGTTCTTC.